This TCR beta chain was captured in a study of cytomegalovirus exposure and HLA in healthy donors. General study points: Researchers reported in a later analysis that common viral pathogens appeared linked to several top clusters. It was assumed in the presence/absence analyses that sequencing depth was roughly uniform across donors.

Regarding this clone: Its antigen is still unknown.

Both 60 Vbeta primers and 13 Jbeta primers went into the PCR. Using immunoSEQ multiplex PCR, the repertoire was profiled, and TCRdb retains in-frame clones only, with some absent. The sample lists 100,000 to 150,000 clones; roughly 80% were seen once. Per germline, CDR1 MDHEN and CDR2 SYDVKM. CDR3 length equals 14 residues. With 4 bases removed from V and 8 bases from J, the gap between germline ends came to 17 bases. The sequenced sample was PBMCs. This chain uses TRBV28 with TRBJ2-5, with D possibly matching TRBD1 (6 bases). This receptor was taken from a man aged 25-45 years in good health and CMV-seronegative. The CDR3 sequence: CASSSLDSPRTQYF. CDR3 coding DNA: TGTGCCAGCAGTTCCTTGGACAGCCCCCGAACCCAGTACTTC.